The clone carrying this T cell receptor (beta chain) appeared once. This record comes from a study of blood T cell repertoires in COVID-19. Study at large: Specimens from acute and convalescent COVID-19 originated in the United States, Italy and Spain.

Study members were between roughly 18 and 90 years old and lived in roughly 24 US regions. Donors were grouped by their self-reported clinical history. Recovered participants had two consecutive negative NP/OP PCR tests, healthcare professional clearance, or symptom resolution. Data came from immunoSEQ multiplex PCR; TCRdb stores just in-frame clones and leaves some out. The data contain approximately 260,000 clones, about 89% of them singletons. Germline V CDR1 and CDR2: SGHRS, YFSETQ. This CDR3 comprises 13 residues. The trim removed 5 bases at V and 5 bases at J, leaving 3 bases unmatched. This sequence was found in a woman aged 18 to 35 who had recovered from COVID-19. This chain links TRBV5-1 with TRBJ2-1; 8 nucleotides line up with TRBD2. Sequencing was carried out using PBMCs or T cells enriched from blood (not recorded which). The CDR3 DNA is TGCGCCAGCAGGCGGGAGGTGAACAATGAGCAGTTCTTC. It codes for CASRREVNNEQFF.